This T cell receptor beta chain appears in the sequencing data of a study of cytomegalovirus exposure and HLA in healthy donors. Study outcomes and limitations: Presence/absence analysis assumed near-uniform sequencing depth across donors.

Notes on this clone: Its cognate antigen is unknown.

Healthy bone marrow donors made up the donors. CDR1 and CDR2 (germline): MNHEY, SVGAGI. Trimming stripped 6 bases from V and 4 bases from J, with 15 bases between. This CDR3 contains 14 residues. A multiplex PCR was run with 60 Vbeta primers and 13 Jbeta primers. Here immunoSEQ multiplex PCR was the method, and the copy in TCRdb shows in-frame clones only, minus some. Its listing shows around 140,000 clones. The chain recombines TRBV6-5 with TRBJ1-1, with no clear D. Input material: PBMCs. The TCR comes from a woman in her fifties or sixties in good health and CMV-seronegative. As DNA, the CDR3 is TGTGCCAGCAGCCCGAGGGCAGGACCCACTGAAGCTTTCTTT. It codes for CASSPRAGPTEAFF.